Listed below are T cell receptor beta chains from one sample, sequenced in a study of identical twins. A single record per CDR3 protein comes from TCRdb applying MiXCR to the 5' RACE reads. Of about 240,000 distinct CDR3 sequences listed, roughly a tenth are singletons. The specimen was memory T cells sorted from blood. The receptors were gathered from a man over 45 in good health. Each CDR3 is given with its conserved first and last residue. Size tells how often a clone was seen (once, few, many) or the class of an expanded clone, and some rows leave it out.

v_gene	abundance	CDR3aa
TRBV12-3/TRBV12-4	NA	CASSIWDLYRVSNTEAFF
TRBV20-1	few	CSARAPPIRDANEKLFF
TRBV30	NA	CAWRGTGTSGSRVFF
TRBV20-1	few	CSAKRLAGWVGQQETQYF
TRBV20-1	few	CSAQKTSGVYEQYF
TRBV3-1	NA	CASSHGSNEQFF
TRBV11-2	NA	CASSRNLAREQYF
TRBV6-1	NA	CASSRSGRNLADTQYF
TRBV4-2	few	CASSQTGAGANVLTF
TRBV6-1	few	CASIGNGQGSAGELFF
TRBV30	NA	CAWSVPGELFF
TRBV7-2	once	CASSQRRGGETQYF
TRBV20-1	many	CSAAGTGANSPLHF
TRBV6-5	NA	CASSYYGSYTF
TRBV3-1	few	CASSQGFGGDTQYF
TRBV7-9	many	CASRTGTGVTDTQYF
TRBV7-2	NA	CASSSSQGSETQYF
TRBV5-1	NA	CASKTGGGEQYF
TRBV20-1	NA	CSARFGQEIDSYEQYF
TRBV6-8	many	CASSYLEPQHF
TRBV20-1	NA	CSARPVRTSGPNEQFF
TRBV5-5	many	CASSGPHSGRYEQYF
TRBV4-3	many	CASSQTPRDRDADTQYF
TRBV6-5	few	CASTQGTAQFF
TRBV9	NA	CASSVKLSSYNEQFF
TRBV4-3	many	CASSHPGTGNSPLHF
TRBV6-1	many	CASERLAGADTQYF
TRBV28	many	CASSLADNTGELFF
TRBV20-1	NA	CSAQAGASDNEQFF
TRBV6-1	many	CASSRPLRSGTSTDTQYF
TRBV20-1	NA	CSARDGYYFSGNTIYF
TRBV20-1	NA	CSPYTRVTDTQYF
TRBV5-1	many	CASSLEPATGGGYTF
TRBV6-2/TRBV6-3	many	CASSSQDLRMSEKLFF
TRBV7-8	NA	CASSPYGQGHQPQHF
TRBV20-1	few	CSARDLRGANVLTF
TRBV4-3	NA	CASSQGPQASRGNTIYF
TRBV7-9	many	CASSFHENTEAFF
TRBV20-1	NA	CSAATGLAGVQEPQYF
TRBV20-1	NA	CSARNSGAGELFF
TRBV5-1	NA	CASSWDRGSYEQYF
TRBV20-1	few	CSARKGTSGNEQFF
TRBV12-3/TRBV12-4	many	CASSLFPGELFF
TRBV4-2	many	CASSQDKATNEKLFF
TRBV14	few	CASSPAGGSGEQFF
TRBV29-1	few	CSVSEQFF
TRBV6-1	many	CASSMGHPPLSYEQYF
TRBV6-2/TRBV6-3	NA	CASRDVGQGYNSPLHF
TRBV18	NA	CASSPQGQGPYEQYF
TRBV5-6	many	CASSVEGGQYF
TRBV29-1	few	CSVAGGQRNYGYTF
TRBV7-9	NA	CVIPGPRGTEAFF
TRBV5-5	many	CASSFDGFWDSPTDTQYF
TRBV19	few	CASSRLAKTETQYF
TRBV5-1	NA	CASSLHTVTTANNYGYTF
TRBV12-3/TRBV12-4	many	CASTPGLAGGTDTQYF
TRBV4-2	few	CASSQHGQGGETQYF
TRBV28	many	CASSLGNGYTF